This T cell receptor (beta chain) appears in the sequencing data of a study of blood T cell repertoires in COVID-19 (dated by TCRdb to 2020 to 2022). In the study overall: Collaborator samples came from the United States, Italy and Spain and covered acute and convalescent phases of COVID-19. The material from the prospective study consisted of cDNA or gDNA derived from T cells, B-cell-depleted T cells, or PBMCs. Subjects who had been exposed to COVID-19, were actively infected with it, or had recovered from it provided the deeply sampled blood TCRbeta repertoires that made up the dataset. The repertoires were released in a freely available public database intended as a resource for research on the immune response to SARS-CoV-2. Samples came from the ongoing ImmuneRACE study (first 160 participants) plus 1,254 subjects from 6 global collaborators. The sample metadata nearly always contained a de-identified subject ID, COVID-19 status, age in years and sex. HLA class I and class II types, where available, came from metadata supplied by the sample provider rather than from assay-based typing. General study outcomes and caveats: The amount of clinical and demographic metadata varied by source and participant and was provided uncurated.

The immunoSEQ Assay, a bias-controlled multiplex PCR, was used to amplify TCRbeta CDR3 regions from genomic DNA. Turning to the authors' computational methods: Within the assay, amplification of reference gene primers was used to estimate how many nucleated cells each sample contained. To quantify the absolute abundance of each unique TCRbeta CDR3 rearrangement, sequence reads were collapsed and filtered. For each sample, productive Simpson clonality was calculated by taking the square root of Simpson's diversity index across productive rearrangements. TCRdb holds this immuneACCESS table with in-frame rearrangements only. Some clones are missing; in checked studies, unresolved V genes explain under half, and the rest has no known cause. The DNA was the basis for D and trimming; V, J and clone size are from that table. The sample data list about 130,000 clones, and approximately 86% of these were observed just once. Together, the top ten hold about 2.5% of the sample.

The cysteine opens and the phenylalanine closes a CDR3 of 13 amino acids. Only the CDR3 portion is preserved as DNA: 39 bases, with reading frame beginning at the first base. In the germline V gene, CDR1 corresponds to LGHNT and CDR2 to FRNRAP. The junction shows trimming of 6 bases on V and 5 bases on J, and the gene matches do not reach 2 bases of it. Participants in the prospective study were enrolled through a virtual design, were aged about 18 to 89 years, and lived in roughly 26 United States geographic areas. In the prospective study, participants were assigned to cohorts based on the clinical history participants reported in a screening survey and a study questionnaire. ImmuneRACE Cohort 3 recovered participants were defined by two consecutive negative NP/OP PCR tests, healthcare professional clearance, or symptom resolution. Mobile phlebotomists in the prospective study collected whole blood, serum and a nasopharyngeal or oropharyngeal swab from every participant. Additional blood draws and questionnaires over an approximately 2-month period could optionally be provided by prospective study participants. Before DNA extraction, prospective study blood samples were shipped either frozen or at room temperature.

Note on this clone: There is no known antigen for this receptor. No qualities accompany the bases; no much larger clone lies one base away.

The sequence was collected from a woman aged 45-65 years who had recovered from COVID-19. The sequenced sample was PBMCs or T cells enriched from blood (not recorded which). The rearrangement joined TRBV12-5 to TRBJ1-4, and TRBD1 aligns with 8 junction nucleotides. Read as DNA, the sequence is TGTGCTAGTGGCAGGGGGCAGAATGAAAAACTGTTTTTT. Its protein reads: CASGRGQNEKLFF.